The sequence of this T cell receptor (beta chain) was determined in a study of cytotoxic CD8 clonotypes in ibrutinib-treated CLL. Across the whole study: On average, about 92,000 productive rearrangements and 255,043 productive templates per sample. Study-level results: Clonality showed a rise at ibrutinib response that reversed toward baseline at progression. Sustained-remission and progressing patients' sampling times differed. Circulating CD8+ T-cell counts were tracked by baseline clonality, which exceeded that of age-matched healthy donors.

In the case of this clone: What it binds is not known.

V lost 5 bases to trimming and J lost 5 bases, with 13 bases between them. This CDR3 comprises 14 residues. Germline V CDR1 and CDR2: MGHDK, SYGVNS. Generated by immunoSEQ multiplex PCR, the TCRdb table keeps only in-frame clones and is missing some. In the table there are hundreds of thousands of clones, 70% to 80% of which are singletons. This chain uses TRBV25-1 with TRBJ1-5, with D possibly being TRBD1 (5 bases). The input for sequencing was PBMCs, taken before ibrutinib treatment. The TCR originated in a human donor with chronic lymphocytic leukemia. The CDR3 region is CASSRREGDQPQHF. The CDR3 DNA is TGTGCCAGCAGTCGCAGGGAAGGGGATCAGCCCCAGCATTTT.